The next 25 T cell receptor beta chains were all read from a single sample in a study of blood T cell repertoires in COVID-19 (dated by TCRdb to 2020 to 2022). The protocol used for the library was the immunoSEQ multiplex PCR assay. What TCRdb holds here is the immuneACCESS table cut down to in-frame rearrangements. Part of the clones is not present; checked against another copy, under half of the missing clones reflect an unresolved V gene, and the others are unexplained. Counted in this sample were about 150,000 clones; approximately 86% of them appeared once. The top ten clones comprise approximately 0.6% of the sample. The sequenced sample was peripheral blood. The receptors originated from a man aged 55-75 years with COVID-19, enrolled during active disease.

V usage is TRBV19 and J usage is TRBJ1-4; D gene uncertain. Germline V gene sequence: CDR1 LNHDA, CDR2 SQIVND (reference sequence). This CDR3 has 15 residues. Trimming pared 7 bases from V and 8 bases from J, leaving 20 bases between. The CDR3 spells CASNTQAGLPEKLFF. CDR3 bases: TGTGCCAGTAACACCCAGGCAGGACTGCCCGAAAAACTGTTTTTT.

The chain links TRBV28 to TRBJ2-7; D gene unclear. Between the trimmed V and J ends, which lost 1 base and 3 bases, there was a span of 7 bases. Germline values: CDR1 MDHEN, CDR2 SYDVKM. The CDR3 is 13 amino acids. CDR3 bases: TGTGCCAGCAGTTTATTCGGCGGCTACGAGCAGTACTTC. Translation gives CASSLFGGYEQYF. The full variable domain, with the rest looked up from reference TRBV28 and TRBJ2-7, is DVKVTQSSRYLVKRTGEKVFLECVQDMDHENMFWYRQDPGLGLRLIYFSYDVKMKEKGDIPEGYSVSREKKERFSLILESASTNQTSMYLCASSLFGGYEQYFGPGTRLTVT.

V gene TRBV2 combines with J gene TRBJ1-5; D might be TRBD1 (5 bases). Germline CDR1 is SNHLY and CDR2 is FYNNEI. This CDR3 has 15 residues. With 7 bases removed from V and 0 bases from J, the gap between germline ends came to 13 bases. CDR3 in DNA: TGTGCCAGCAAATCGTTACAGGATAGCAATCAGCCCCAGCATTTT. Translating gives CASKSLQDSNQPQHF.

This rearrangement joins TRBV19 to TRBJ1-2; TRBD1 matches at 7 bases. V dropped 4 bases and J dropped 5; count of bases not matched to a gene: 16. The CDR3 runs 17 residues. Per the germline V gene, CDR1 is LNHDA and CDR2 is SQIVND (reference sequence). CDR3 DNA sequence: TGTGCCAGTAGTACCCACTCGACAGGGCGGATTGGGTATGGCTACACCTTC. Protein: CASSTHSTGRIGYGYTF. Filled out from reference TRBV19 and TRBJ1-2, the complete variable domain reads DGGITQSPKYLFRKEGQNVTLSCEQNLNHDAMYWYRQDPGQGLRLIYYSQIVNDFQKGDIAEGYSVSREKKESFPLTVTSAQKNPTAFYLCASSTHSTGRIGYGYTFGSGTRLTVV.

V is TRBV14 and J is TRBJ1-6; D uncertain. Germline assignment: CDR1 SGHDN and CDR2 FVKESK. The CDR3 loop spans 12 amino acids. Trimming left V 1 base short and J 10 bases short, with 5 bases between. For the CDR3, the DNA is TGTGCCAGCAGCCAAGTGAGATCACCCCTCCACTTT. This codes for CASSQVRSPLHF.

This clone was detected only once. The rearrangement links TRBV29-1 to TRBJ2-7, with TRBD1 matching 8 bases. Unmatched junction bases numbered 5, after V lost 5 bases and J lost 5 bases. The CDR3 loop spans 12 amino acids. Germline CDR1 is SQVTM and CDR2 is ANQGSEA. In DNA form, the CDR3 reads TGCAGCGTTCACAGGACAGGGAACGAGCAGTACTTC. Translated, it gives CSVHRTGNEQYF.

The rearrangement links TRBV27 to TRBJ2-1; 8 nucleotides line up with TRBD2. CDR1 is MNHEY and CDR2 is SMNVEV in the germline V gene (reference sequence). This CDR3 is 18 amino acids long. V dropped 2 bases and J dropped 8; count of bases not matched to a gene: 17. The CDR3 loop is CASSLGFGGSGRGYEQFF. Here the CDR3 DNA reads TGTGCCAGCAGTTTAGGGTTCGGGGGAAGCGGGAGAGGGTATGAGCAGTTCTTC.

In this sample, this clone turned up a few times. V and J are TRBV27 and TRBJ1-1; 7 bases align to TRBD1. The CDR3 consists of 14 residues. Germline lookup yields CDR1 MNHEY and CDR2 SMNVEV (reference sequence). Trimming took 6 bases from V and 4 from J; bases not matched to a gene: 8. CDR3 nucleotide sequence: TGTGCCAGCAGAAGACAGGGAATGGGCACTGAAGCTTTCTTT. It encodes CASRRQGMGTEAFF.

The DNA of the CDR3 is TGTGCCAGCAGCGTACGACCAACAGGGGGCGGTGAAAAACTGTTTTTT. Protein product: CASSVRPTGGGEKLFF. This sequence joins TRBV9 and TRBJ1-4; 9 bases fit TRBD1. Trimming cost V 1 base and J 7 bases; bases outside gene matches: 8. The CDR3 is 16 residues long. Germline-derived CDR1 and CDR2 are SGDLS and YYNGEE.

The chain carries TRBV4-2 and TRBJ1-5; D remains ambiguous. The CDR3 is 17 residues long. Trimming pared 0 bases from V and 5 bases from J, leaving 17 bases between. Germline CDR1 LGHNA, CDR2 YNFKEQ. CDR3 bases: TGTGCCAGCAGCCAAGAACTGGGGAGTGGTGGGCATCAGCCCCAGCATTTT. Its protein product is CASSQELGSGGHQPQHF.

CDR3 in amino acids: CASLVDRGKMSTEAFF. The CDR3, as DNA: TGTGCCAGTCTTGTGGACAGGGGGAAAATGAGCACTGAAGCTTTCTTT. The chain couples TRBV19 to TRBJ1-1; TRBD1 matches 10 bases. Germline V gives CDR1 LNHDA, CDR2 SQIVND (reference sequence). The J segment lost 4 bases and the V segment lost 8 bases, leaving 13 bases of the junction unmatched. The CDR3 is made up of 16 amino acids.

The chain recombines TRBV5-5 with TRBJ1-1; TRBD1 might be the D (5 bases). The V gene lost 2 bases and the J gene lost 1 base, with 15 bases spanning the gap. This CDR3 region has 16 residues. CDR1 SGHKS and CDR2 YYEKEE come from the germline V gene (reference sequence). This CDR3 is CASSFGLDRSNTEAFF. The CDR3 DNA follows: TGTGCCAGCAGCTTCGGGTTAGACAGATCGAACACTGAAGCTTTCTTT.

The chain combines TRBV6-2 or TRBV6-3 with TRBJ2-7, with TRBD2 as a possible D gene (6 bases). The CDR3 runs 12 residues. Germline CDR1 is MNHEY and CDR2 is SVGEGT. Trimming removed 6 bases at V and 7 bases at J, with 13 bases between. The DNA for the CDR3 is TGTGCCAGCAGCCCAGGAGGAGGGGAGCAGTACTTC. Protein: CASSPGGGEQYF.

The chain couples TRBV28 to TRBJ1-2, with D possibly being TRBD1 (5 bases). Trimming removed 7 bases from V and 1 base from J, with 7 bases in between. This CDR3 spans 12 amino acids. CDR1 is MDHEN, CDR2 SYDVKM, per germline. CDR3 region: CASTDSNYGYTF. As DNA, the CDR3 is TGTGCCAGCACCGACAGTAACTATGGCTACACCTTC.

This clone was counted between two and nine times. The chain is built from TRBV7-9 and TRBJ2-7; 8 bases are shared with TRBD2. This CDR3 comprises 14 residues. Trimming removed 0 bases from V and 2 bases from J; junction bases left unmatched: 0. Germline CDR1 reads SEHNR; CDR2 reads FQNEAQ (reference sequence). For the CDR3, the DNA is TGTGCCAGCAGCTTAGCAGCGGGGGCCTACGAGCAGTACTTC. Amino acids: CASSLAAGAYEQYF.

On this clone: The sample holds other DNA sequences that translate to the same CDR3. This chain uses TRBV2 with TRBJ1-5; 9 bases map to TRBD1. J was trimmed by 4 bases and V by 6 bases; bases with no gene match: 4. Germline loops: CDR1 SNHLY, CDR2 FYNNEI. This CDR3 has 14 residues. The CDR3 protein is CASRRQGGNQPQHF. DNA for the CDR3: TGTGCCAGCAGAAGACAGGGGGGGAATCAGCCCCAGCATTTT.

The CDR3 DNA follows: TGTGCCAGTAGTCTCCAGGCAGGGATTGAGTATGGCTACACCTTC. Encoded protein: CASSLQAGIEYGYTF. The gene calls are TRBV19 and TRBJ1-2; D may be TRBD1 (5 bases). The CDR3 length is 15 residues. V lost 5 bases to trimming and J lost 5 bases, with 18 bases between them. The germline V gene has CDR1 LNHDA and CDR2 SQIVND (reference sequence).

The chain combines TRBV2 with TRBJ2-5, with D perhaps matching TRBD1 (6 bases). Germline CDR1 and CDR2: SNHLY and FYNNEI. This CDR3 has 15 amino acids. V was pared by 0 bases and J by 4 bases, with 12 bases between. The CDR3 sequence: CASSEAPGGPETQYF. The CDR3 coding sequence is TGTGCCAGCAGTGAAGCGCCTGGGGGCCCAGAGACCCAGTACTTC.

V gene TRBV6-5 combines with J gene TRBJ2-3, with no clear D. This CDR3 spans 11 amino acids. Deletions cut 5 bases from V and 4 bases from J, with 4 bases between. The germline gives CDR1 MNHEY, CDR2 SVGAGI. CDR3 in DNA: TGTGCCAGCAGTAGCGCAGATACGCAGTATTTT. Translating it yields CASSSADTQYF.

The J gene is TRBJ2-1, the V gene TRBV2; possible D gene TRBD1, 6 bases. The CDR3 sequence is 16 residues long. Per germline, CDR1 SNHLY and CDR2 FYNNEI. V was clipped by 7 bases and J by 0 bases, with 16 bases between them. CDR3 nucleotides: TGTGCCAGCAACCCACAGGGTCACAGCTCCTACAATGAGCAGTTCTTC. It is translated as CASNPQGHSSYNEQFF. Combining the CDR3 with reference TRBV2 and TRBJ2-1 gives the whole variable domain EPEVTQTPSHQVTQMGQEVILRCVPISNHLYFYWYRQILGQKVEFLVSFYNNEISEKSEIFDDQFSVERPDGSNFTLKIRSTKLEDSAMYFCASNPQGHSSYNEQFFGPGTRLTVL.

The V and J genes are TRBV10-3 and TRBJ2-3, with D possibly matching TRBD2 (6 bases). The CDR3 loop spans 15 amino acids. CDR1 is ENHRY and CDR2 is SYGVKD in the germline V gene. Trimming shortened V by 5 bases and J by 1 base, and 13 bases separated the two germline ends. This CDR3 reads CAISTPAGRTDTQYF. CDR3 coding DNA: TGTGCCATCAGTACCCCCGCGGGGCGCACAGATACGCAGTATTTT.

This clone was counted between two and nine times. The chain is built from TRBV6-5 and TRBJ1-2, with 7 positions matching TRBD1. Per the germline V gene, CDR1 is MNHEY and CDR2 is SVGAGI. The CDR3 extends over 12 amino acids. Losses at the gene ends were 6 bases for V and 8 bases for J; bases not matched to a gene: 6. The DNA of the CDR3 is TGTGCCAGCAGAGTTGGACAGGAAGGCTACACCTTC. This encodes CASRVGQEGYTF.

V gene TRBV12-5 combines with J gene TRBJ1-2; 7 bases match TRBD1. The junction had 6 bases not matched to a gene; V was cut back by 3 bases and J by 2 bases. Per the germline V gene, CDR1 is LGHNT and CDR2 is FRNRAP. This CDR3 contains 15 residues. The CDR3 reads CASGLGQQGNYGYTF. DNA for the CDR3: TGTGCTAGTGGTTTAGGCCAACAGGGGAACTATGGCTACACCTTC.

The chain carries TRBV6-2 or TRBV6-3 and TRBJ1-5; TRBD1 might be the D (6 bases). V was trimmed by 0 bases and J by 9 bases, leaving 12 bases between them. This CDR3 is 14 amino acids long. The germline gives CDR1 MNHEY, CDR2 SVGEGT. The CDR3 DNA is TGTGCCAGCAGTTACTCGAAGGGGGTCGTGCCCCAGCATTTT. It translates to CASSYSKGVVPQHF.

This chain connects TRBV5-8 to TRBJ1-2; 8 bases line up with TRBD1. This CDR3 has 15 amino acids. The trim removed 4 bases at V and 5 bases at J, leaving 10 bases unmatched. Germline CDR1 is SGHTS and CDR2 is YDEGEE. This chain's CDR3 is CASSLGTGALYGYTF. The CDR3, as DNA: TGTGCCAGCAGCCTAGGGACAGGAGCGCTTTATGGCTACACCTTC. Using reference TRBV5-8 and TRBJ1-2 for the parts outside the CDR3, the full variable domain is EAGVTQSPTHLIKTRGQQATLRCSPISGHTSVYWYQQALGLGLQFLLWYDEGEERNRGNFPPRFSGRQFPNYSSELNVNALELEDSALYLCASSLGTGALYGYTFGSGTRLTVV.